Sequencing of this T cell receptor beta chain was carried out in a study of cytomegalovirus exposure and HLA in healthy donors. Germline V CDR1 and CDR2: SGHTS, YDEGEE. V lost 2 bases, J lost 2 bases, and 5 bases stayed unmatched. This CDR3 region has 15 residues. Researchers ran the PCR with 60 Vbeta and 13 Jbeta primers. TCRdb's copy holds only in-frame clones and misses some; the assay was immunoSEQ multiplex PCR. In the table there are 100,000 to 150,000 clones, around three quarters of which are singletons. Specimen: PBMCs. The receptor was isolated from a man aged 35-49 years in good health and CMV-seronegative. This chain joins TRBV5-8 and TRBJ2-5; 8 bases map to TRBD2. The CDR3 region is CASSLAGVLQETQYF. CDR3 in DNA: TGTGCCAGCAGCTTAGCGGGGGTCCTTCAAGAGACCCAGTACTTC.